This T cell receptor (beta chain) stems from a study of identical twins. A single record per CDR3 protein comes from TCRdb applying MiXCR to the 5' RACE reads. The sample lists 1.5 million to 2 million distinct CDR3 sequences; about 31% were seen once. The study, taken as a whole, reports: Partial confounding of zero-insertion analyses by invariant MAIT and iNKT cells was possible. Cross-sectional statistics, not tracking of the same donors, supported the conclusions.

This clonotype appeared a single time. The antigen is undetermined. The ends were cut back, 2 bases at V and 4 bases at J, with 16 bases in the middle. Germline values: CDR1 MNHEY, CDR2 SVGAGI. The CDR3 sequence is 16 residues long. The J gene is TRBJ2-3, the V gene TRBV6-5, with D perhaps being TRBD1 or TRBD2 (7 bases each). The sample taken for sequencing was cord blood. The TCR comes from a newborn girl in good health. As DNA, the CDR3 is TGTGCCAGCAGTTACGGGGGCAGGGGGAGGGCAGATACGCAGTATTTT. It encodes CASSYGGRGRADTQYF.